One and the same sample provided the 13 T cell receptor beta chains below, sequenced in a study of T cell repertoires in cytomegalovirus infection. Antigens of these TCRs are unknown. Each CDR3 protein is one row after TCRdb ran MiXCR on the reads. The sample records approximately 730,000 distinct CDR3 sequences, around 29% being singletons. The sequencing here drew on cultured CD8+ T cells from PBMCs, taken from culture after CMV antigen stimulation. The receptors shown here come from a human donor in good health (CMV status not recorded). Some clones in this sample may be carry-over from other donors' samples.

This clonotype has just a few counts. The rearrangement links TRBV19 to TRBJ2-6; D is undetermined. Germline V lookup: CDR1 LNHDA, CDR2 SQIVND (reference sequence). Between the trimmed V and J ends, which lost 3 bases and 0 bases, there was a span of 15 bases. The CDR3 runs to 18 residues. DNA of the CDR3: TGTGCCAGTAGTATTAATTTACGACACCCCTCTGGGGCCAACGTCCTGACTTTC. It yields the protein CASSINLRHPSGANVLTF.

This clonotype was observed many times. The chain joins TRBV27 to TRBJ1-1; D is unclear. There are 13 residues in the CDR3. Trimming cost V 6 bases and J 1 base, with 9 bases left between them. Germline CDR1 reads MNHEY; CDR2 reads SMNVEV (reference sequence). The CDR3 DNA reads TGTGCCAGCAGGGTCGCACAGAACACTGAAGCTTTCTTT. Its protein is CASRVAQNTEAFF.

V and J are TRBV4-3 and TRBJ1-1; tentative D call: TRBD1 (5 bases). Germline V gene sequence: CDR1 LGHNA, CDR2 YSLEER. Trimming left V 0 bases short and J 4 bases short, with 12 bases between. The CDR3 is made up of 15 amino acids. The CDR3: CASSQDQGAGTEAFF. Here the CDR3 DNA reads TGCGCCAGCAGCCAAGATCAAGGGGCGGGCACTGAAGCTTTCTTT.

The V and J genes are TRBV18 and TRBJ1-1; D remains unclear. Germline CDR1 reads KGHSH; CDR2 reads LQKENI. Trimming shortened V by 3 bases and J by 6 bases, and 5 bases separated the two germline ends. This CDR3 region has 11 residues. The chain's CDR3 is CASSPMPEAFF. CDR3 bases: TGTGCCAGCTCACCTATGCCTGAAGCTTTCTTT.

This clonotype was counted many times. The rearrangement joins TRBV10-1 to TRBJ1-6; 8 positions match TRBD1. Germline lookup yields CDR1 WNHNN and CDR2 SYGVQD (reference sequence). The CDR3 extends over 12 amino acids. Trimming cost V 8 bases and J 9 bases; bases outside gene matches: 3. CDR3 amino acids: CASGQGGSPLHF. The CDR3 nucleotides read TGCGCCAGCGGACAGGGAGGTTCACCCCTCCACTTT.

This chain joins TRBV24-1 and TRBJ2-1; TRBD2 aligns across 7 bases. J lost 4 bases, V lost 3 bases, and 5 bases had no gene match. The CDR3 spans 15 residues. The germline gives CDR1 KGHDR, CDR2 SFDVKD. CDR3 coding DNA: TGTGCCACCAGTGATCAAACTAGCGCATACAATGAGCAGTTCTTC. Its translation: CATSDQTSAYNEQFF.

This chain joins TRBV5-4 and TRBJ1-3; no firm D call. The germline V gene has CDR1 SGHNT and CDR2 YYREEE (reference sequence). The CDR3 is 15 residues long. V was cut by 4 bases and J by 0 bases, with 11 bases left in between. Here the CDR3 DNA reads TGTGCCAGCAGCCTCGGACCGGACTCTGGAAACACCATATATTTT. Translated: CASSLGPDSGNTIYF.

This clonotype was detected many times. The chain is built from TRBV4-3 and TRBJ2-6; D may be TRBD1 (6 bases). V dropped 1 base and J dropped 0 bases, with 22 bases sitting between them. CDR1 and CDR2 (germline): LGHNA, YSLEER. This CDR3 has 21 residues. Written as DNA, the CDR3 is TGCGCCAGCAGCCAAGCTAGATGGGACACTGGGTGGTCCTCTGGGGCCAACGTCCTGACTTTC. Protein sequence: CASSQARWDTGWSSGANVLTF.

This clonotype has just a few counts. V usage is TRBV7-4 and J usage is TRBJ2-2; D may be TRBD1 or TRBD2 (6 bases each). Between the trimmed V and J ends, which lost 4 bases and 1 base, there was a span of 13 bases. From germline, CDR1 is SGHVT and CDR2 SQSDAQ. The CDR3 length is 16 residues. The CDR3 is CASSSRQEGNTGELFF. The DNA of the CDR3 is TGTGCCAGCAGCTCGCGACAGGAGGGGAACACCGGGGAGCTGTTTTTT.

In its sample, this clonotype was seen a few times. CDR3 region: CASSSFEAGGEGYTF. The CDR3 DNA sequence: TGTGCCAGCAGCTCGTTCGAAGCGGGGGGCGAGGGCTACACCTTC. The chain combines TRBV11-2 with TRBJ1-2; D might be TRBD1 (6 bases). The CDR3 has 15 amino acids. Looked up from germline, CDR1 is SGHAT and CDR2 is FQNNGV. Trimming cost V 4 bases and J 8 bases, with 20 bases left between them.

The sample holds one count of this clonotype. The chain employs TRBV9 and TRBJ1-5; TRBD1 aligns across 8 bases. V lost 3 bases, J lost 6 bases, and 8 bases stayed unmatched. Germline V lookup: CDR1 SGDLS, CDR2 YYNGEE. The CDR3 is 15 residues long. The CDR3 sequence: CASSGGQGLTQPQHF. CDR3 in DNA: TGTGCCAGCAGCGGTGGACAGGGATTGACTCAGCCCCAGCATTTT.

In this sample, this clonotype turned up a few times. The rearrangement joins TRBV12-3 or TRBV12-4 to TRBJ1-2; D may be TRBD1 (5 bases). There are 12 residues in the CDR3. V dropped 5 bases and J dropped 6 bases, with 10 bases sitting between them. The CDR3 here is CASSQGGHGYTF. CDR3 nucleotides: TGTGCCAGCAGTCAGGGAGGGCATGGCTACACCTTC.

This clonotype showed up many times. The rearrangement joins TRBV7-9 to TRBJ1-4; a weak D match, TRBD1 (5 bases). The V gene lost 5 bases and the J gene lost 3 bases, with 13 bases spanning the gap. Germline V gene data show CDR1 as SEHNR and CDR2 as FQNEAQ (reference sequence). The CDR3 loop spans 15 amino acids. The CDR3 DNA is TGTGCCAGCAGCGCGGGGGGATGGTCTAATGAAAAACTGTTTTTT. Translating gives CASSAGGWSNEKLFF.